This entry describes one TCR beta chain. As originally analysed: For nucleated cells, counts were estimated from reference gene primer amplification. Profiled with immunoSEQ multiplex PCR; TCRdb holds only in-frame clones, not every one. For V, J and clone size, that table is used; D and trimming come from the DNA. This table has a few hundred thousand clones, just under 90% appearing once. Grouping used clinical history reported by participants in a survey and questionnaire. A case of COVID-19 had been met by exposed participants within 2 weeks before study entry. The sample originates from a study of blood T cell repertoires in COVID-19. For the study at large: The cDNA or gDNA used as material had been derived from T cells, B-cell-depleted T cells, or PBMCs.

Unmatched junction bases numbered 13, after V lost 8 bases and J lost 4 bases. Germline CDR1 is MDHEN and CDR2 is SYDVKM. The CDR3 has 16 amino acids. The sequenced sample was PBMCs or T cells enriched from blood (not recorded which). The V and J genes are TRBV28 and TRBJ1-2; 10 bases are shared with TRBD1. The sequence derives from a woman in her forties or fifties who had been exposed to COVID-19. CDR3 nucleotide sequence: TGTGCCAGCGGAAGACCGGGACAGGGGAGTCCCTATGGCTACACCTTC. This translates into CASGRPGQGSPYGYTF.